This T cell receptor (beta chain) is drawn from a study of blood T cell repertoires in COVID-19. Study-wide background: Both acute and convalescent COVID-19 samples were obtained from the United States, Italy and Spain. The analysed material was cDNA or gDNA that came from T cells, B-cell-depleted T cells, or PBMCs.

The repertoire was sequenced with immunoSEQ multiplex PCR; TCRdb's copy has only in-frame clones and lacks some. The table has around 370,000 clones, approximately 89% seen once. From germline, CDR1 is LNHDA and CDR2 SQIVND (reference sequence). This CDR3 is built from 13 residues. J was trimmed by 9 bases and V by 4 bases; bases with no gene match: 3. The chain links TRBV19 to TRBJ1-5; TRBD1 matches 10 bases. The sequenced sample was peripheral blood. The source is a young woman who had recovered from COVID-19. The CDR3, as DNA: TGTGCCAGTAGTACGGACAGGGGGGGGCCCCAGCATTTT. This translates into CASSTDRGGPQHF.